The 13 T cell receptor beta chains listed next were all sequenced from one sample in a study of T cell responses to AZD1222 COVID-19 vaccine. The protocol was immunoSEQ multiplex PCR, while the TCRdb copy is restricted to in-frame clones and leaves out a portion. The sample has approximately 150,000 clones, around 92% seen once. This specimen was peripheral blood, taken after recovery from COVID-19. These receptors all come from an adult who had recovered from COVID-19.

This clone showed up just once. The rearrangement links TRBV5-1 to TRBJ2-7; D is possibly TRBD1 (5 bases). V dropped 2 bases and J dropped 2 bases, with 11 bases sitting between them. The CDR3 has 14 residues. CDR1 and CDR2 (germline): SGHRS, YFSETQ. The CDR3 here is CASSFSGFAYEQYF. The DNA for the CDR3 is TGCGCCAGCAGCTTTTCAGGGTTTGCCTACGAGCAGTACTTC.

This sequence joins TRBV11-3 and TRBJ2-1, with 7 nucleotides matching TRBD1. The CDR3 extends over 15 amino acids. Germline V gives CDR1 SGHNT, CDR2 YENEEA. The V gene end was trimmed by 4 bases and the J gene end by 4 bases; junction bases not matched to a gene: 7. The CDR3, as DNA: TGTGCCAGCAGCTCCGGGACAGCTTTTTACAATGAGCAGTTCTTC. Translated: CASSSGTAFYNEQFF.

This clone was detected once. The CDR3 coding sequence is TGCGCCAGCAGTGACGGCCCGACGGGGGGCTACACCTTC. Encoded protein: CASSDGPTGGYTF. The chain links TRBV10-1 to TRBJ1-2; D is uncertain. Trimming shortened V by 3 bases and J by 8 bases, and 13 bases separated the two germline ends. The CDR3 contains 13 residues. The germline CDR1 and CDR2 sequences are WNHNN and SYGVQD (reference sequence).

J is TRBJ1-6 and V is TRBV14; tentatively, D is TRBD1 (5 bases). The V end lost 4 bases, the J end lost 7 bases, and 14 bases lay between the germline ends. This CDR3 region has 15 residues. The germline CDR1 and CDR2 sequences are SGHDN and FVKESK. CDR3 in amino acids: CASSLRDGGNSPLHF. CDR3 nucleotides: TGTGCCAGCAGCCTCCGGGACGGCGGAAATTCACCCCTCCACTTT.

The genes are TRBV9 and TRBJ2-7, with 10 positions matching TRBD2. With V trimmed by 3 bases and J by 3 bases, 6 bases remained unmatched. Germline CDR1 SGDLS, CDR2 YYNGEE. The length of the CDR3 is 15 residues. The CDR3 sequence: CASSEGPSGSYEQYF. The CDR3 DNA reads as TGTGCCAGCAGCGAGGGGCCTAGCGGGAGCTACGAGCAGTACTTC.

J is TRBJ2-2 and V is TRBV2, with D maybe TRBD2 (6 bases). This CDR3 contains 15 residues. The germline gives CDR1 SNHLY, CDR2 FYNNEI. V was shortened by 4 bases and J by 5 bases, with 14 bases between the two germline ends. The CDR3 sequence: CASSGTGVETGELFF. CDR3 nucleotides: TGTGCCAGCAGTGGAACGGGAGTGGAAACCGGGGAGCTGTTTTTT. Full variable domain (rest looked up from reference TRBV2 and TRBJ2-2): EPEVTQTPSHQVTQMGQEVILRCVPISNHLYFYWYRQILGQKVEFLVSFYNNEISEKSEIFDDQFSVERPDGSNFTLKIRSTKLEDSAMYFCASSGTGVETGELFFGEGSRLTVL.

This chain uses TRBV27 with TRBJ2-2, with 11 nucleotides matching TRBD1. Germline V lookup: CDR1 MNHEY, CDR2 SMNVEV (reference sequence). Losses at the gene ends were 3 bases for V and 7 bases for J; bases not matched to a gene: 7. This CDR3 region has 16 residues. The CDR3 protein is CASSFSGQGAGGELFF. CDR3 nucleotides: TGTGCCAGCAGTTTCTCCGGACAGGGGGCGGGCGGGGAGCTGTTTTTT.

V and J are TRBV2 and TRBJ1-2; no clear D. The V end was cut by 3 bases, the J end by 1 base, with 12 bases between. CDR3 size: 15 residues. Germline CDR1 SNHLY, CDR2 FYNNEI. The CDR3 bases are TGTGCCAGCAGTGATATTCAAGCGGTTAACTATGGCTACACCTTC. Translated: CASSDIQAVNYGYTF.

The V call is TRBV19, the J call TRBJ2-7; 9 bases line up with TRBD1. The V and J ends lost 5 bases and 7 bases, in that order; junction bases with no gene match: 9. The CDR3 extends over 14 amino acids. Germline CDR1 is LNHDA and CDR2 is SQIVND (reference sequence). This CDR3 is CASSLQQGAGEQYF. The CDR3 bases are TGTGCCAGTAGTCTCCAACAGGGGGCAGGGGAGCAGTACTTC.

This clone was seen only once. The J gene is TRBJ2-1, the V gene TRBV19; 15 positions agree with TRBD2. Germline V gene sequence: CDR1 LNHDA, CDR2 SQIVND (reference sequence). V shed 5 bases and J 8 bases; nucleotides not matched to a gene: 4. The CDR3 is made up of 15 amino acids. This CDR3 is CASSPGLAGGYEQFF. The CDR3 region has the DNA TGTGCCAGTAGTCCCGGACTAGCGGGAGGGTATGAGCAGTTCTTC.

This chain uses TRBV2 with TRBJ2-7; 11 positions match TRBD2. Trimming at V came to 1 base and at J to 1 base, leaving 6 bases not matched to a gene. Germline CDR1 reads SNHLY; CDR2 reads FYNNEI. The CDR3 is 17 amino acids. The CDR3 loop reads CASSEDLGTSGSYEQYF. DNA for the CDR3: TGTGCCAGCAGTGAAGATTTAGGGACTAGCGGTTCCTACGAGCAGTACTTC.

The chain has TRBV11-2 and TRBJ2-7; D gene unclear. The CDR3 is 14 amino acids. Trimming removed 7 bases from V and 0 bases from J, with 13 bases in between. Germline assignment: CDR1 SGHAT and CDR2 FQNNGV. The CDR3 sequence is CASTFRGRSYEQYF. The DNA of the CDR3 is TGTGCCAGCACCTTTCGAGGTCGCTCCTACGAGCAGTACTTC.

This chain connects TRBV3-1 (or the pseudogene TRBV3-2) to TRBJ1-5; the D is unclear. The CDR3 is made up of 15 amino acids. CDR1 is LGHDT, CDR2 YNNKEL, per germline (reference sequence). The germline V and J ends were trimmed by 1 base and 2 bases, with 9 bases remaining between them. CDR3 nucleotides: TGTGCCAGCAGCCAAGGGGGTTCGGGCAATCAGCCCCAGCATTTT. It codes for CASSQGGSGNQPQHF.